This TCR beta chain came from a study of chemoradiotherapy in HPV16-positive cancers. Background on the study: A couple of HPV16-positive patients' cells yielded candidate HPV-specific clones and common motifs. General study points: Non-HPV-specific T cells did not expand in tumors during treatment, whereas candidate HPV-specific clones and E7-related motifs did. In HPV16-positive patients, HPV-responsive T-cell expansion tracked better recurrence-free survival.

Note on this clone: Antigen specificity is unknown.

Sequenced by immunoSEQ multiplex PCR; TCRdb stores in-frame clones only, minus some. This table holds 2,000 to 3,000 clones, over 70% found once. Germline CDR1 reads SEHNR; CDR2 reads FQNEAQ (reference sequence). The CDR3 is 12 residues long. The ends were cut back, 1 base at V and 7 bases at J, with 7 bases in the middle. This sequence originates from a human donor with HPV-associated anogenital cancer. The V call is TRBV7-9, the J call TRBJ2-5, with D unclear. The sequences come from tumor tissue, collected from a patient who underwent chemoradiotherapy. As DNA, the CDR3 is TGTGCCAGCAGCTTAGAGTGGGGGACCCAGTACTTC. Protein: CASSLEWGTQYF.